The 12 T cell receptor beta chains reported below all come from one sample, sequenced in a study of blood T cell repertoires in COVID-19. Some clones are missing from TCRdb's copy, which holds only in-frame ones; the method was immunoSEQ multiplex PCR. The data hold roughly 130,000 clones, with 80% to 90% observed a single time. Specimen: peripheral blood. The receptors here all came from an older woman with acute or convalescent COVID-19.

This clone appeared a single time. This chain uses TRBV5-3 with TRBJ1-2; 8 bases line up with TRBD1. TRBV5-3 falls under the ORF class, with uncertain function. The length of the CDR3 is 14 residues. V was clipped by 4 bases and J by 6 bases; unmatched bases: 8. CDR3 in amino acids: CARSADRVLNGYTF. CDR3 nucleotides: TGTGCCAGAAGCGCGGACAGGGTATTGAATGGCTACACCTTC.

This chain joins TRBV6-1 and TRBJ1-6, with a weak D call TRBD1 (5 bases). The germline V gene encodes CDR1 MNHNS and CDR2 SASEGT. The ends were cut back, 0 bases at V and 7 bases at J, with 10 bases in the middle. There are 15 residues in the CDR3. CDR3 nucleotides: TGTGCCAGCAGTGAAGCAGAGACAGCAAATTCACCCCTCCACTTT. Its translation is CASSEAETANSPLHF.

The chain has TRBV4-2 and TRBJ1-2; D unclear. The CDR3 sequence is 15 residues long. V was shortened by 0 bases and J by 7 bases, with 15 bases between the two germline ends. The germline CDR1 and CDR2 sequences are LGHNA and YNFKEQ. CDR3 coding DNA: TGTGCCAGCAGCCAAGAACAGCAGACCCTCGGTGGCTACACCTTC. Its protein product is CASSQEQQTLGGYTF.

The chain recombines TRBV3-1 (or the pseudogene TRBV3-2) with TRBJ1-2; D might be TRBD1 (5 bases). This CDR3 region has 15 residues. Germline V gene lookup returns CDR1 LGHDT and CDR2 YNNKEL (reference sequence). Trimming removed 8 bases at V and 4 bases at J, with 20 bases between. CDR3 nucleotide sequence: TGTGCCAGCGGACCGCCCGTAGGGGCCGGCTATGGCTACACCTTC. Translated: CASGPPVGAGYGYTF.

The DNA for the CDR3 is TGTGCCAGCAGCTTGGGAACAGGGACCTACGAGCAGTACTTC. Its translation: CASSLGTGTYEQYF. The chain couples TRBV7-8 to TRBJ2-7; weak D call: TRBD1 (6 bases). CDR1 is SGHVS, CDR2 FQNEAQ, per germline. V shed 3 bases and J shed 2 bases, with 11 bases lying between them. CDR3 length equals 14 residues.

This chain joins TRBV30 and TRBJ1-2, with D possibly matching TRBD1 (6 bases). The CDR3 covers 14 residues. V lost 2 bases, J lost 4 bases, and 14 bases lay in between. Germline V gene data show CDR1 as GTSNPN and CDR2 as SVGIG (reference sequence). This chain's CDR3 is CAWSLGAPVYGYTF. The CDR3 DNA is TGTGCCTGGAGTTTGGGGGCACCGGTCTATGGCTACACCTTC.

J is TRBJ2-2 and V is TRBV12-3 or TRBV12-4, with unresolved D. The CDR3 runs 13 residues. The ends were cut back, 7 bases at V and 2 bases at J, with 8 bases in the middle. The chain's CDR3 is CASKYRNTGELFF. CDR3 DNA sequence: TGTGCCAGCAAGTACAGAAACACCGGGGAGCTGTTTTTT.

The chain combines TRBV9 with TRBJ2-2; D might be TRBD2 (6 bases). Germline V gene sequence: CDR1 SGDLS, CDR2 YYNGEE. CDR3 length equals 15 residues. V lost 0 bases and J 7 bases, leaving 13 bases between the germline ends. The CDR3 spells CASSVVVGGIGELFF. CDR3 nucleotide sequence: TGTGCCAGCAGCGTAGTCGTCGGAGGGATCGGGGAGCTGTTTTTT.

The chain recombines TRBV10-3 with TRBJ1-4; D may be TRBD1 (5 bases). V gave up 0 bases and J gave up 5 bases, with 10 bases separating them. The length of the CDR3 is 15 residues. In germline, CDR1 is ENHRY, CDR2 SYGVKD. CDR3: CAISESGQGNEKLFF. CDR3 DNA: TGTGCCATCAGTGAGTCAGGTCAGGGCAATGAAAAACTGTTTTTT.

The rearrangement joins TRBV7-9 to TRBJ1-2; maybe TRBD1 (5 bases). CDR1 and CDR2 from the germline V gene are SEHNR and FQNEAQ (reference sequence). The V end was cut by 5 bases, the J end by 8 bases, with 15 bases between. The CDR3 totals 13 residues. Written as DNA, the CDR3 is TGTGCCAGCAGCCCCAGGGCGGGAAGAGGCTACACCTTC. It specifies CASSPRAGRGYTF.

The genes are TRBV5-1 and TRBJ1-3, with TRBD1 identical over 9 bases. This CDR3 has 14 amino acids. In germline, CDR1 is SGHRS, CDR2 YFSETQ. V was pared by 4 bases and J by 8 bases, with 7 bases of the junction left unmatched. CDR3 sequence (DNA): TGCGCCAGCAGCAGGGACAGGGATTGGGACACCATATATTTT. Its translation: CASSRDRDWDTIYF.

The chain couples TRBV5-1 to TRBJ2-1; D perhaps matches TRBD2 (5 bases). The CDR3 extends over 14 amino acids. Germline V gene data show CDR1 as SGHRS and CDR2 as YFSETQ. Trimming stripped 0 bases from V and 6 bases from J, with 10 bases between. For the CDR3, the DNA is TGCGCCAGCAGCTTGGGAGGGAGTCCCAATGAGCAGTTCTTC. Translation: CASSLGGSPNEQFF.